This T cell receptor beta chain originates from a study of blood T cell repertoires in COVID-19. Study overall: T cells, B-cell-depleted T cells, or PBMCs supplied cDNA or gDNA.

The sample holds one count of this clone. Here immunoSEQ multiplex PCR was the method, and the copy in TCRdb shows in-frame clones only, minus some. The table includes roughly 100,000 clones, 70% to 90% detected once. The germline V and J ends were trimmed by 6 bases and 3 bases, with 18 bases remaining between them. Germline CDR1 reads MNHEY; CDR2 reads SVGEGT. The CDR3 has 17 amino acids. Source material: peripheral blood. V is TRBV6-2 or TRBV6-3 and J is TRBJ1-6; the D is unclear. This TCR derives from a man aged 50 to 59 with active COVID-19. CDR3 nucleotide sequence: TGTGCCAGCAGCCTCTCATCCGGGTCGTTCTATAATTCACCCCTCCACTTT. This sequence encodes CASSLSSGSFYNSPLHF.